This entry features one T cell receptor beta chain sequence. Its antigen remains unidentified. The data were obtained in a study of graft-versus-host responses after intestinal transplantation. The graft tissue was processed, and this released both intraepithelial and lamina propria lymphocytes. CDR3 length: 15 residues. Looked up from germline, CDR1 is MDHEN and CDR2 is SYDVKM. V was clipped by 2 bases and J by 8 bases, with 16 bases between them. This table comes from immunoSEQ multiplex PCR, and its TCRdb copy is limited to in-frame clones, with some not included. The top ten hold about 8.5% of the sample, which has around 4,800 clones, around 80% seen once. Whole-study findings and limits: The recipient marrow held GvH clones, and some of them showed up first in ileum or blood.

The clonotype originates from a human patient who received an intestinal transplant, so some T cells may come from the graft donor. The rearrangement uses TRBV28 and TRBJ2-1, with no clear D. The input for sequencing was ileum tissue, taken 120 to 130 days after intestinal transplantation. The CDR3 DNA reads TGTGCCAGCAGTTTAGAGGCGTTCTTAATACATGAGCAGTTCTTC. Translation: CASSLEAFLIHEQFF.